This T cell receptor (beta chain) was retrieved from a study of blood T cell repertoires in COVID-19. Study as a whole: The United States, Italy and Spain were the sources of the acute and convalescent COVID-19 samples. Nucleic acid was either cDNA or gDNA, and it came from T cells, B-cell-depleted T cells, or PBMCs.

CDR3 size: 17 residues. Looked up from germline, CDR1 is LNHDA and CDR2 is SQIVND (reference sequence). V shed 3 bases, J shed 9 bases, and the junction held 16 bases outside the gene matches. Patients from Seattle were sampled longitudinally, starting during active infection. Original methodology: Cell counts per sample came from amplifying reference gene primers. Using immunoSEQ multiplex PCR, the repertoire was profiled, and TCRdb retains in-frame clones only, with some absent. V and J calls and clone size are those listed in that table; D and trimming were worked out from the DNA. The sample lists a few hundred thousand clones; approximately 91% were seen once.

Material for sequencing was peripheral blood. The chain joins TRBV19 to TRBJ2-1; 8 nucleotides line up with TRBD2. This receptor was taken from a man aged 50 to 59 with COVID-19, enrolled during active disease. The CDR3 here is CASSIFTGTRGGSEQFF. The CDR3 DNA reads TGTGCCAGTAGTATCTTTACCGGGACTAGGGGCGGGAGTGAGCAGTTCTTC.